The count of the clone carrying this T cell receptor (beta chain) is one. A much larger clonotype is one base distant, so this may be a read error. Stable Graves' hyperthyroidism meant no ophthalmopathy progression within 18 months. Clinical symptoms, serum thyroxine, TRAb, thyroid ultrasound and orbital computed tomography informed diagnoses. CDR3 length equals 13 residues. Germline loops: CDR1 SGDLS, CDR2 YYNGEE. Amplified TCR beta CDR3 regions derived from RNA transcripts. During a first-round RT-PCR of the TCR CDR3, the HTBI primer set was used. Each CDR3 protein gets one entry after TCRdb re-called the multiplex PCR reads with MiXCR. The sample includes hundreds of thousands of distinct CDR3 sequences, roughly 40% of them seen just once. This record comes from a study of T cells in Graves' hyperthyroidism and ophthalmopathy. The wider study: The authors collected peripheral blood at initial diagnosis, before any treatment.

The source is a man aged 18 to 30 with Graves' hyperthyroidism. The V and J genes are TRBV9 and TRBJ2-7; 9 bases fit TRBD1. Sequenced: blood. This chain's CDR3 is CANSETGGGEQYF. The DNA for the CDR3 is TGTGCCAACAGCGAAACAGGGGGCGGCGAGCAGTACTTC.